Each of the 3 T cell receptor beta chains below was sequenced from the same sample in a study of pediatric ulcerative colitis. The method was immunoSEQ multiplex PCR; TCRdb's version includes in-frame clones alone and lacks a portion of them. The sample has over 35,000 clones; 70% to 90% are singletons. Specimen: blood. These receptors originate from a girl aged 10 to 17 with moderate ulcerative colitis.

This chain uses TRBV29-1 with TRBJ2-7; D is possibly TRBD2 (5 bases). The CDR3 is made up of 15 amino acids. Trimming pared 1 base from V and 0 bases from J, leaving 13 bases between. CDR1 and CDR2 from the germline V gene are SQVTM and ANQGSEA. DNA of the CDR3: TGCAGCGTTGAAGCACGGGGAACAAACTCCTACGAGCAGTACTTC. This encodes CSVEARGTNSYEQYF.

This chain uses TRBV1 with TRBJ1-1; TRBD1 reflects the table's D call only, with no check against the DNA. TRBV1 is a recognized pseudogene. The CDR3 is made up of 16 amino acids. The CDR3 here is CTSSQGRQGWNTEAFF. CDR3 bases: TGCACCAGCAGCCAAGGAAGACAGGGGTGGAACACTGAAGCTTTCTTT.

The chain is built from TRBV4-1 and TRBJ2-7; maybe TRBD2 (6 bases). Trimming left V 4 bases short and J 2 bases short, with 9 bases between. Germline lookup yields CDR1 MGHRA and CDR2 YSYEKL. The CDR3 runs 13 residues. CDR3 loop: CASSPTRAYEQYF. CDR3 DNA: TGCGCCAGCAGCCCGACTAGGGCCTACGAGCAGTACTTC.